This T cell receptor beta chain was profiled in a study of memory CD4+ T cells and cytomegalovirus serostatus. Study summary: This sample comes from healthy Belgian adults, about nine CMV seropositive, about 23 seronegative.

The sort gate was single viable CD3+CD4+CD8-CD45RO+ cells for memory CD4+ T cells. CDR1 and CDR2 (germline): DFQATT, SNEGSKA (reference sequence). The CDR3 consists of 11 residues. Between the trimmed V and J ends, which lost 6 bases and 7 bases, there was a span of 12 bases. Using immunoSEQ multiplex PCR, the repertoire was profiled, and TCRdb retains in-frame clones only, with some absent. The sample has 50,000 to 70,000 clones, over 70% seen once. The sample comprised memory CD4+ T cells from blood. The rearrangement joins TRBV20-1 to TRBJ2-5, with no clear D. This TCR was sampled from an adult in good health and CMV-seropositive. The CDR3 here is CSAISVGTQYF. CDR3 nucleotides: TGCAGTGCGATTTCGGTCGGGACCCAGTACTTC.